These 15 T cell receptor beta chains were all obtained from the same sample, sequenced in a study of beta chain features in type 1 diabetes. Reverse transcription of all isolated RNA meant that expressed TCRB transcripts were sequenced. The data were produced by immunoSEQ multiplex PCR, yet TCRdb's version contains in-frame clones alone and is incomplete. The table has fewer than 250,000 clones, roughly 9.6% seen once; the top ten hold under 0.035%. Specimen: naive CD4+ T cells from blood. All receptors come from a woman aged 18-29 years in good health.

This clone was detected only a few times. This chain joins TRBV30 and TRBJ1-5; no clear D. The CDR3 sequence is 13 residues long. V was cut by 8 bases and J by 2 bases, with 13 bases left in between. The germline V gene encodes CDR1 GTSNPN and CDR2 SVGIG (reference sequence). The CDR3 DNA follows: TGTGCCGGGAATAGTGGAGGCAATCAGCCCCAGCATTTT. This codes for CAGNSGGNQPQHF.

V is TRBV5-4 and J is TRBJ2-5; 10 bases align to TRBD1. There are 15 residues in the CDR3. Germline V lookup: CDR1 SGHNT, CDR2 YYREEE (reference sequence). The J segment lost 3 bases and the V segment lost 4 bases, leaving 6 bases of the junction unmatched. CDR3 bases: TGTGCCAGCAGCAGGGACGGGACAGGGGAAGAGACCCAGTACTTC. This encodes CASSRDGTGEETQYF.

The rearrangement joins TRBV7-8 to TRBJ1-5; possibly TRBD1 for D (6 bases). V was cut by 6 bases and J by 3 bases, with 9 bases left in between. The CDR3 loop spans 13 amino acids. Germline V gene sequence: CDR1 SGHVS, CDR2 FQNEAQ. The CDR3 DNA reads TGTGCCAGCAGACAGGGCCTCAATCAGCCCCAGCATTTT. This gives the protein CASRQGLNQPQHF.

The chain recombines TRBV4-1 with TRBJ2-1; 7 bases fit TRBD2. The germline CDR1 and CDR2 sequences are MGHRA and YSYEKL. The CDR3 is 17 residues long. After removal of 0 bases from V and 3 bases from J, the junction contained 8 bases not matched to a gene. In DNA, the CDR3 is TGCGCCAGCAGCCAAGATTCTACGTGGGAGGGCTACAATGAGCAGTTCTTC. Residues: CASSQDSTWEGYNEQFF.

This clone was picked up a small number of times. V gene TRBV27 combines with J gene TRBJ1-1; 7 nucleotides match TRBD1. The CDR3 is 14 amino acids. The junction had 0 bases not matched to a gene; V was cut back by 2 bases and J by 0 bases. Germline CDR1 and CDR2: MNHEY and SMNVEV (reference sequence). The CDR3 is CASSLTGVNTEAFF. In DNA, the CDR3 is TGTGCCAGCAGTTTAACAGGGGTGAACACTGAAGCTTTCTTT.

This clone appeared a few times. The CDR3 region is CASSVRTSGVNEQFF. The CDR3 coding sequence is TGTGCCAGCAGCGTTCGGACTAGCGGGGTCAATGAGCAGTTCTTC. The chain links TRBV9 to TRBJ2-1, with 12 bases aligning to TRBD2. Germline V CDR1 and CDR2: SGDLS, YYNGEE. The length of the CDR3 is 15 residues. The V segment lost 2 bases and the J segment 6 bases; nucleotides outside the gene matches: 3.

This clone was observed a handful of times. J is TRBJ2-7 and V is TRBV9; 8 bases are shared with TRBD1. The germline V gene encodes CDR1 SGDLS and CDR2 YYNGEE. V lost 2 bases and J lost 2; bases outside the gene matches: 6. The CDR3 consists of 15 residues. CDR3 DNA sequence: TGTGCCAGCAGCGTTGGACAGGGTACTACCTACGAGCAGTACTTC. It codes for CASSVGQGTTYEQYF.

Only a few counts were recorded for this clone. J is TRBJ2-1 and V is TRBV5-1; D possibly corresponds to TRBD1 (6 bases). CDR1 and CDR2 from the germline V gene are SGHRS and YFSETQ. The CDR3 loop spans 17 amino acids. Trimming stripped 0 bases from V and 1 base from J, with 14 bases between. The DNA for the CDR3 is TGCGCCAGCAGCTTGGATCGGGGCGACAGGTCCTACAATGAGCAGTTCTTC. Translating gives CASSLDRGDRSYNEQFF.

The chain uses TRBV15 and TRBJ2-2, with 9 bases lining up with TRBD1. This CDR3 comprises 17 residues. J gave up 5 bases and V 0 bases, and 7 bases lay outside the gene matches. Germline V gene lookup returns CDR1 LNHNV and CDR2 YYDKDF (reference sequence). The CDR3 sequence: CATSRDRQGVVTGELFF. CDR3 DNA: TGTGCCACCAGCAGAGATCGACAGGGGGTAGTTACCGGGGAGCTGTTTTTT. The full variable domain, in which reference TRBV15 and TRBJ2-2 provide the parts outside the CDR3, is DAMVIQNPRYQVTQFGKPVTLSCSQTLNHNVMYWYQQKSSQAPKLLFHYYDKDFNNEADTPDNFQSRRPNTSFCFLDIRSPGLGDTAMYLCATSRDRQGVVTGELFFGEGSRLTVL.

This clone was detected a few times. The rearrangement links TRBV5-6 to TRBJ2-1; no clear D. There are 14 residues in the CDR3. V lost 3 bases to trimming and J lost 8 bases, with 15 bases between them. The germline CDR1 and CDR2 sequences are SGHDT and YYEEEE. The chain's CDR3 is CASSWNYPVDEQFF. The CDR3 nucleotides read TGTGCCAGCAGCTGGAACTACCCTGTTGATGAGCAGTTCTTC.

This clone was seen more than once but under ten times. This rearrangement joins TRBV7-7 to TRBJ2-2; a weak D match, TRBD2 (6 bases). Trimming removed 4 bases from V and 3 bases from J, with 12 bases in between. The germline V gene encodes CDR1 SSHAT and CDR2 FNYEAQ (reference sequence). CDR3 length: 15 residues. The CDR3, as DNA: TGTGCCAGCAGCTCCTGGGGCGGGGACACCGGGGAGCTGTTTTTT. This translates into CASSSWGGDTGELFF.

This chain links TRBV2 with TRBJ2-7, with TRBD2 matching over 8 bases. This CDR3 is 17 amino acids long. CDR1 is SNHLY and CDR2 is FYNNEI in the germline V gene. V trimming: 8 bases; J trimming: 0 bases; junction bases outside the gene matches: 15. CDR3: CASSGGGWRGDSYEQYF. CDR3 DNA sequence: TGTGCCAGCTCTGGGGGCGGATGGCGGGGGGACTCCTACGAGCAGTACTTC.

The chain joins TRBV2 to TRBJ1-1; the match to TRBD1 covers 8 bases. V lost 5 bases and J lost 6; bases outside the gene matches: 14. The CDR3 is made up of 16 amino acids. The V gene's germline CDR1 is SNHLY and CDR2 FYNNEI. CDR3 residues: CASSKETGDAGAEAFF. DNA for the CDR3: TGTGCCAGCAGTAAAGAGACAGGGGATGCGGGGGCTGAAGCTTTCTTT. Drawing the rest from reference TRBV2 and TRBJ1-1, the complete variable domain is EPEVTQTPSHQVTQMGQEVILRCVPISNHLYFYWYRQILGQKVEFLVSFYNNEISEKSEIFDDQFSVERPDGSNFTLKIRSTKLEDSAMYFCASSKETGDAGAEAFFGQGTRLTVV.

CDR3 loop: CASSEVGRNYNEQFF. The CDR3 DNA sequence: TGTGCCAGCAGTGAAGTGGGGAGGAACTACAATGAGCAGTTCTTC. J is TRBJ2-1 and V is TRBV6-1; weak D call: TRBD2 (6 bases). The CDR3 length is 15 residues. Germline CDR1 reads MNHNS; CDR2 reads SASEGT. With 1 base removed from V and 3 bases from J, the gap between germline ends came to 10 bases.

This clone was seen only a few times. The CDR3 sequence is CSVSGQGNYGYTF. The CDR3 DNA sequence: TGCAGCGTTTCCGGACAGGGCAACTATGGCTACACCTTC. The rearrangement joins TRBV29-1 to TRBJ1-2; 8 bases map to TRBD1. Per the germline V gene, CDR1 is SQVTM and CDR2 is ANQGSEA. The CDR3 contains 13 residues. Trimming at V came to 5 bases and at J to 2 bases, leaving 4 bases not matched to a gene.